This is a list of T cell receptor beta chains from one sample in a study of T cell repertoires in ileal Crohn's disease. Assay: immunoSEQ multiplex PCR; the TCRdb copy retains only in-frame clones and omits some. This table holds a few thousand clones, nearly 98% found once. The specimen sequenced was ileal tissue. These receptor sequences come from an adult with Crohn's disease. Both conserved end residues are part of each CDR3.

V gene: TRBV11-3; J gene: TRBJ2-6; CDR3 protein: CASSLPGTGYSGANVLTF
V gene: TRBV11-2; J gene: TRBJ1-3; CDR3 protein: CASSLVSLTAGNTIYF
V gene: TRBV11-2; J gene: TRBJ1-2; CDR3 protein: CASSPYQSGQPGYGYTF
V gene: TRBV11-2; J gene: TRBJ1-3; CDR3 protein: CASSLVGGQGFTIYF
V gene: TRBV7-6; J gene: TRBJ2-3; CDR3 protein: CASSPRLPDTQYF
V gene: TRBV6-1; J gene: TRBJ1-5; CDR3 protein: CASSESYSNQPQHF
V gene: TRBV28; J gene: TRBJ2-3; CDR3 protein: CASSFGQGVDTQYF
V gene: TRBV6-1; J gene: TRBJ1-1; CDR3 protein: CASSEQENTEAFF
V gene: TRBV29-1; J gene: TRBJ2-7; CDR3 protein: CSVARDSYEQYF
V gene: TRBV5-6; J gene: TRBJ1-2; CDR3 protein: CASSLSSLSGYTF
V gene: TRBV30; J gene: TRBJ1-2; CDR3 protein: CAWSGPGSLGYTF
V gene: TRBV6-1; J gene: TRBJ1-5; CDR3 protein: CASSWSSWGDQPQHF
V gene: TRBV19; J gene: TRBJ1-1; CDR3 protein: CASSTRTGRTEAFF
V gene: TRBV29-1; J gene: TRBJ2-7; CDR3 protein: CSVRGTGSPGQYF
V gene: TRBV6-6; J gene: TRBJ2-5; CDR3 protein: CASSYWREETQYF
V gene: TRBV2; J gene: TRBJ1-2; CDR3 protein: CASNLNGGLQYGYTF
V gene: TRBV5-1; J gene: TRBJ2-7; CDR3 protein: CASSTTQGRHEQYF
V gene: TRBV7-9; J gene: TRBJ1-1; CDR3 protein: CASSLGQPNTEAFF
V gene: TRBV6-5; J gene: TRBJ1-2; CDR3 protein: CASSLETGGVIYGYTF
V gene: TRBV28; J gene: TRBJ1-2; CDR3 protein: CASGLGQGLQGYTF
V gene: TRBV4-1; J gene: TRBJ1-6; CDR3 protein: CASSAWAERSYNSPLHF
V gene: TRBV27; J gene: TRBJ2-1; CDR3 protein: CASSLSGLAGGPNEQFF
V gene: TRBV13; J gene: TRBJ2-2; CDR3 protein: CASTLAGDNRELFF
V gene: TRBV13; J gene: TRBJ1-2; CDR3 protein: CASSLGRGQDGYTF
V gene: TRBV5-1; J gene: TRBJ2-1; CDR3 protein: CASSFRNGGKESYNEQFF
V gene: TRBV27; J gene: TRBJ2-3; CDR3 protein: CASSTRGPGTGGRTGTDTQYF
V gene: TRBV7-9; J gene: TRBJ2-7; CDR3 protein: CASSPSGVNYEQYF
V gene: TRBV2; J gene: TRBJ2-3; CDR3 protein: CASRDTSTDTQYF
V gene: TRBV9; J gene: TRBJ2-7; CDR3 protein: CASSASSGSLAYEQYF
V gene: TRBV4-2; J gene: TRBJ1-1; CDR3 protein: CASSQKGRWAFF
V gene: TRBV5-1; J gene: TRBJ1-2; CDR3 protein: CASSLAQGADYGYTF
V gene: TRBV5-4; J gene: TRBJ1-2; CDR3 protein: CASSLRSYGYTF
V gene: TRBV15; J gene: TRBJ2-1; CDR3 protein: CATSGGTSYNEQFF
V gene: TRBV5-1; J gene: TRBJ1-4; CDR3 protein: CASSRWTGEKLFF
V gene: TRBV5-8; J gene: TRBJ1-2; CDR3 protein: CASSLRTIYGYTF
V gene: TRBV19; J gene: TRBJ1-4; CDR3 protein: CASSILSGGVEKLFF
V gene: TRBV6-5; J gene: TRBJ2-2; CDR3 protein: CASSRDRRELFF
V gene: TRBV4-1; J gene: TRBJ1-1; CDR3 protein: CASSQEGSGTDEAFF
V gene: TRBV5-1; J gene: TRBJ2-3; CDR3 protein: CASSLLRVGTDTQYF
V gene: TRBV13; J gene: TRBJ2-2; CDR3 protein: CASSLEQASGELFF
V gene: TRBV19; J gene: TRBJ2-1; CDR3 protein: CASSKSGLEWVQEQFF
V gene: TRBV2; J gene: TRBJ1-3; CDR3 protein: CASTRDSLRSGNTIYF
V gene: TRBV2; J gene: TRBJ1-1; CDR3 protein: CASSGGRVRTEAFF
V gene: TRBV29-1; J gene: TRBJ1-1; CDR3 protein: CSVKQGADTEAFF
V gene: TRBV4-1; J gene: TRBJ2-3; CDR3 protein: CASSQTPGGGGDTQYF
V gene: TRBV19; J gene: TRBJ1-1; CDR3 protein: CASSIDPTGASGAFF
V gene: TRBV28; J gene: TRBJ2-3; CDR3 protein: CASTQAGFGDTQYF
V gene: TRBV7-8; J gene: TRBJ2-1; CDR3 protein: CASSLGPSASDEQFF
V gene: TRBV30; J gene: TRBJ1-2; CDR3 protein: CAWSPRTGGSYGYTF
V gene: TRBV4-2; J gene: TRBJ1-3; CDR3 protein: CASSRGFSGNTIYF
V gene: TRBV9; J gene: TRBJ1-6; CDR3 protein: CASSVLVSGSPLHF
V gene: TRBV29-1; J gene: TRBJ2-1; CDR3 protein: CSVEGSGRAGEQFF
V gene: TRBV14; J gene: TRBJ2-3; CDR3 protein: CASSQRELGTDTQYF
V gene: TRBV19; J gene: TRBJ1-2; CDR3 protein: CASSIGQGIHGYTF